The rows below give T cell receptor beta chains drawn from one sample of a study of T cell changes during pregnancy in multiple sclerosis. The repertoire was sequenced with immunoSEQ multiplex PCR; TCRdb's copy has only in-frame clones and lacks some. Of fewer than 100,000 clones detected, about 91% appear once; the ten largest clones hold over 1.5%. This sample comprised peripheral blood, obtained before pregnancy. The receptors were gathered from a female donor with multiple sclerosis, enrolled in a pregnancy study. Each CDR3 is given with its conserved first and last residue. A D gene is named only where the DNA matches it firmly. Size tells how often a clone was seen (once, few, many) or the class of an expanded clone, and some rows leave it out.

TRBV18	NA	TRBJ1-2	NA	TGTGCCAGCTCAGACGGGGGATGGGACTATGGCTACACCTTC	CASSDGGWDYGYTF
TRBV6-5	NA	TRBJ2-7	NA	TGTGCCAGGGGCCCCCCCCCGGACAAGCACTACGAGCAGTACTTC	CARGPPPDKHYEQYF
TRBV7-9	NA	TRBJ2-7	NA	TGTGCCAGCAGCTTAACGGACAGAGCCTACGAGCAGTACTTC	CASSLTDRAYEQYF
TRBV5-1	NA	TRBJ2-7	TRBD1	TGCGCCAGCAGCCCGTACGGGACAGGGAGTTACGAGCAGTACTTC	CASSPYGTGSYEQYF
TRBV4-2	few	TRBJ2-5	TRBD2	TGTGCCAGCAGCCAAGATTATAAGCGGGGGGGCCAAGAGACCCAGTACTTC	CASSQDYKRGGQETQYF
TRBV7-8	NA	TRBJ2-7	NA	TGTGCCAGCAGCTTTGGCACCTTCGCCTACGAGCAGTACTTC	CASSFGTFAYEQYF
TRBV10-3	NA	TRBJ2-1	NA	TGTGCCATCGAATCGTGGTCTGACAGTTCCAGCTCCTACAATGAGCAGTTCTTC	CAIESWSDSSSSYNEQFF
TRBV19	NA	TRBJ1-5	TRBD1	TGTGCCAGTAGAACCCAGGGACAGGGGAACGGACAGCCCCAGCATTTT	CASRTQGQGNGQPQHF
TRBV7-2	NA	TRBJ2-1	TRBD2	TGTGCCAGCAGCTTAGGCGGCGGGGGGTCCTACAATGAGCAGTTCTTC	CASSLGGGGSYNEQFF
TRBV7-7	NA	TRBJ2-1	TRBD2	TGTGCTAGCAGCTTAGTCCTAGCGGATCACAATGAGCAGTTCTTC	CASSLVLADHNEQFF
TRBV10-3	NA	TRBJ2-7	TRBD2	TGTGCCATCAGTGTACGGCCGGGGGGTAACTCCTACGAGCAGTACTTC	CAISVRPGGNSYEQYF
TRBV5-1	NA	TRBJ2-7	TRBD1	TGCGCCAGCAGCCCGAGACAGGGATCCTCCTCCTACGAGCAGTACTTC	CASSPRQGSSSYEQYF
TRBV2	NA	TRBJ1-2	NA	TGTGCCACCACAGTTACAGGGTTTTATGGCTACACCTTC	CATTVTGFYGYTF
TRBV7-3	once	TRBJ2-3	TRBD2	TGTGCCAGCAGCTTAGCGGGGGGAGAAGATACGCAGTATTTT	CASSLAGGEDTQYF
TRBV5-6	NA	TRBJ2-3	TRBD1	TGTGCCAGCAGCTTGGAGACAGGGACGTCCACAGATACGCAGTATTTT	CASSLETGTSTDTQYF
TRBV18	NA	TRBJ1-4	NA	TGTGCCAGCTCACCCAGGGGCCAGAATGAAAAACTGTTTTTT	CASSPRGQNEKLFF